This entry describes one T cell receptor (beta chain). Its antigen is unidentified. The same CDR3 can be traced to other DNA sequences in this sample. The sample comes from a study of cytomegalovirus exposure and HLA in healthy donors. Each donor's status was that of a healthy bone marrow donor. Despite likely unrecorded immune exposures, the donors were nominally healthy at the time of sampling. V lost 3 bases and J lost 1, with 9 bases in between. The CDR3 has 15 residues. CDR1 LNHDA and CDR2 SQIVND come from the germline V gene (reference sequence). Study-wide results and caveats: Confirmation was obtained in vitro that a few CMV-associated chains are specific for CMV antigens. A later examination showed that TCR association rates differed by HLA locus, with DRB1 most and HLA-C fewest.

The PCR was carried out with 60 Vbeta primers and 13 Jbeta primers. Method: immunoSEQ multiplex PCR; TCRdb's copy keeps in-frame clones and lacks some. The table lists 120,000 or so clones, approximately 79% of them singletons. The sample consisted of PBMCs. The receptor was derived from a man aged 25-45 years in good health and CMV-seronegative. V and J are TRBV19 and TRBJ2-2; D gene uncertain. CDR3 residues: CASSILAGNTGELFF. The CDR3 nucleotides read TGTGCCAGTAGTATCCTGGCAGGGAACACCGGGGAGCTGTTTTTT.